This T cell receptor (beta chain) was sequenced during a study of T-cell memory formation after mild COVID-19. For the study at large: Largely, the TCR clusters proved donor specific.

Study outcomes and limitations: Second-wave clones that peaked on day 37 lacked confirmed SARS-CoV-2 specificity.

This clonotype was observed a handful of times. What it binds is unknown. In TCRdb, the 5' RACE reads were re-called with MiXCR into one record per CDR3 protein. The sample has 140,000 or so distinct CDR3 sequences; approximately 6% are singletons. Germline CDR1 KGHSH, CDR2 LQKENI. Germline trimming cut 2 bases from V and 1 base from J; bases unmatched to any gene: 2. This CDR3 has 14 amino acids. The clonotype was recovered from an adult woman who had mild COVID-19 (a few samples of this study predate the infection). Cell type and time point are not known. The sequenced material came from PBMCs or a T cell subset sorted from them (not recorded which). The chain carries TRBV18 and TRBJ2-7; 7 bases map to TRBD2. CDR3 nucleotides: TGTGCCAGCTCACCAAAGCGGGAATCCTACGAGCAGTACTTC. Translation gives CASSPKRESYEQYF.